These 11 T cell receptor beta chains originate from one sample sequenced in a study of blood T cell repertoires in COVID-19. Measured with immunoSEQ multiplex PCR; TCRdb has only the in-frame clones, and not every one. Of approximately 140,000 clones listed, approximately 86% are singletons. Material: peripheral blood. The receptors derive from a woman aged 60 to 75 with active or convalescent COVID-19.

CDR3 amino acids: CASSNREEVPDTQYF. CDR3 DNA: TGTGCCAGCAGCAACCGGGAGGAAGTCCCAGATACGCAGTATTTT. The V and J genes are TRBV6-5 and TRBJ2-3, with TRBD2 matching over 7 bases. The CDR3 runs 15 residues. The V segment lost 6 bases and the J segment 4 bases; nucleotides outside the gene matches: 10. Germline CDR1 is MNHEY and CDR2 is SVGAGI.

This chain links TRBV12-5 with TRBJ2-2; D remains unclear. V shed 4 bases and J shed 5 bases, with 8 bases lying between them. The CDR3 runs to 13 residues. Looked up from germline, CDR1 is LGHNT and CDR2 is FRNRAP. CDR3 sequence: CASGSYMTGELFF. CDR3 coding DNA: TGTGCTAGTGGTTCGTATATGACCGGGGAGCTGTTTTTT.

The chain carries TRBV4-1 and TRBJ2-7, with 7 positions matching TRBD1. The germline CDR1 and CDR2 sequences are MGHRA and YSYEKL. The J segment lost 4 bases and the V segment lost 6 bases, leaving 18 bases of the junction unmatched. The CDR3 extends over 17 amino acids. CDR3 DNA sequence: TGCGCCAGCAGACCCGATCCTGGGACAGCGTTACTTTACGAGCAGTACTTC. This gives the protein CASRPDPGTALLYEQYF.

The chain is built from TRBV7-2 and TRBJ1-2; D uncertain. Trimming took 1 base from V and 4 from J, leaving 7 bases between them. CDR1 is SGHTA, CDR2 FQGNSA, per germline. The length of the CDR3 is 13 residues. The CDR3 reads CASSLDPVYGYTF. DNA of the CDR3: TGTGCCAGCAGCTTAGATCCAGTCTATGGCTACACCTTC.

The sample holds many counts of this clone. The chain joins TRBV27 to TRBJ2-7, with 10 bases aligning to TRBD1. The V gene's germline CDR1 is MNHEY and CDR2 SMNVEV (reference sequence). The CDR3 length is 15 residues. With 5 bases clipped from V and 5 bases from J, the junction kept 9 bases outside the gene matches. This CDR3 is CASSAGTGDVDEQYF. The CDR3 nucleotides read TGTGCCAGCAGTGCCGGGACAGGGGATGTGGACGAGCAGTACTTC.

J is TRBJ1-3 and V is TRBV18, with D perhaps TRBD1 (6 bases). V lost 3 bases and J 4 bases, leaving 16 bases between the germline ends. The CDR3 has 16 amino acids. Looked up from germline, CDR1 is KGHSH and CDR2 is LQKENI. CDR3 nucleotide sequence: TGTGCCAGCTCACCTTGGGACACCCGCGCAGGAAACACCATATATTTT. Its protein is CASSPWDTRAGNTIYF.

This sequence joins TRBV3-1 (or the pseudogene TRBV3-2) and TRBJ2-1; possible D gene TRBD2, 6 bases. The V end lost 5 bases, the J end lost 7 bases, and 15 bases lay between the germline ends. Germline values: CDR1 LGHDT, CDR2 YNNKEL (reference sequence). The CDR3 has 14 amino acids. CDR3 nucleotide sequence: TGTGCCAGCAGCACTCGTGGGGGGTTTAATGAGCAGTTCTTC. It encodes CASSTRGGFNEQFF.

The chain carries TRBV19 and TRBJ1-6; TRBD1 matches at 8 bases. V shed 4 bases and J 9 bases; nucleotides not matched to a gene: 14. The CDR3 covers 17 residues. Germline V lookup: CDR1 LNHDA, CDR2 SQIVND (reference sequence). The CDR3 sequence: CASSKGDRPIEGSPLHF. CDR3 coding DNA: TGTGCCAGTAGTAAAGGGGACAGGCCGATCGAGGGTTCACCCCTCCACTTT. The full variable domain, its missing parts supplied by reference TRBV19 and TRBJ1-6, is DGGITQSPKYLFRKEGQNVTLSCEQNLNHDAMYWYRQDPGQGLRLIYYSQIVNDFQKGDIAEGYSVSREKKESFPLTVTSAQKNPTAFYLCASSKGDRPIEGSPLHFGNGTRLTVT.

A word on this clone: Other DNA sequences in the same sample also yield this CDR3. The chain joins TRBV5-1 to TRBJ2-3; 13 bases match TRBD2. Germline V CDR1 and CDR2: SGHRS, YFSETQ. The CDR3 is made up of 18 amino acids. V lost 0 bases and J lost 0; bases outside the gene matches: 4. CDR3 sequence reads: CASSLGLAGGRSTDTQYF. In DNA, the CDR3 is TGCGCCAGCAGCTTGGGACTAGCGGGGGGCAGGAGCACAGATACGCAGTATTTT. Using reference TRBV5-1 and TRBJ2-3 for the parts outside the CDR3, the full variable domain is KAGVTQTPRYLIKTRGQQVTLSCSPISGHRSVSWYQQTPGQGLQFLFEYFSETQRNKGNFPGRFSGRQFSNSRSEMNVSTLELGDSALYLCASSLGLAGGRSTDTQYFGPGTRLTVL.

This CDR3 reads CASRGELLSSGYTF. For the CDR3, the DNA is TGCGCCAGCAGAGGTGAATTATTGTCTAGTGGCTACACCTTC. This sequence joins TRBV10-2 and TRBJ1-2; D ambiguous. The CDR3 consists of 14 residues. Between the trimmed V and J ends, which lost 6 bases and 7 bases, there was a span of 18 bases. Germline CDR1 and CDR2: WSHSY and SAAADI.

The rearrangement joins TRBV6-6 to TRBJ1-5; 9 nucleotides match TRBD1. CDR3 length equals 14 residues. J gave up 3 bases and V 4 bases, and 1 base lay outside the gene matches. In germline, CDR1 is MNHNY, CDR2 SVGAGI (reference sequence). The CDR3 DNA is TGTGCCAGCAGTTGGACAGGGGCCAATCAGCCCCAGCATTTT. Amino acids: CASSWTGANQPQHF.